This entry describes one TCR beta chain. As processed by the authors: From reference gene primer amplification, estimates of nucleated cell counts were derived. Method: immunoSEQ multiplex PCR; TCRdb's copy keeps in-frame clones and lacks some. That table furnishes V, J and clone size, whereas the DNA furnished D and trimming. This sample has around 130,000 clones, with 84% found just once. These data are taken from a study of blood T cell repertoires in COVID-19. Across the study: Samples taken during acute and convalescent COVID-19 were collected in the United States, Italy and Spain. In each case, the material was cDNA or gDNA derived from T cells, B-cell-depleted T cells, or PBMCs.

V was clipped by 4 bases and J by 0 bases; unmatched bases: 5. The germline gives CDR1 LGHNT, CDR2 FRNRAP. The CDR3 is 15 residues long. This clonotype was sampled from a woman aged 80 or older with acute or convalescent COVID-19. Sequencing used peripheral blood. V and J are TRBV12-5 and TRBJ2-7; 8 bases align to TRBD1. The CDR3 sequence is CASGWGQANSYEQYF. CDR3 sequence (DNA): TGTGCTAGTGGTTGGGGACAGGCCAACTCCTACGAGCAGTACTTC. The full variable domain, with the rest looked up from reference TRBV12-5 and TRBJ2-7, is DARVTQTPRHKVTEMGQEVTMRCQPILGHNTVFWYRQTMMQGLELLAYFRNRAPLDDSGMPKDRFSAEMPDATLATLKIQPSEPRDSAVYFCASGWGQANSYEQYFGPGTRLTVT.